One TCR beta chain is described in this entry. Its antigen remains unidentified. The junction had 9 bases not matched to a gene; V was cut back by 2 bases and J by 5 bases. Looked up from germline, CDR1 is SGHTS and CDR2 is YDEGEE. The CDR3 sequence is 17 residues long. The data are from a study of response to subunit inactivated influenza vaccine. Notes on the study in general: The study's authors posited that every seasonal influenza vaccination enlists few new T cells.

Via MiXCR, TCRdb re-called the RT-PCR reads, giving one row per CDR3 protein. The sample shows approximately 520,000 distinct CDR3 sequences, roughly 25% of them seen only once. The material sequenced was CD4+ T cells sorted from PBMCs, taken more than 4 days after vaccination. The chain is built from TRBV5-8 and TRBJ2-5, with 13 bases aligning to TRBD2. This TCR was recovered from a man aged 45 to 65 who received an inactivated influenza vaccine. The chain's CDR3 is CASSFLGTSGTRETQYF. As DNA, the CDR3 is TGTGCCAGCAGCTTTTTAGGGACTAGCGGGACACGGGAGACCCAGTACTTC.